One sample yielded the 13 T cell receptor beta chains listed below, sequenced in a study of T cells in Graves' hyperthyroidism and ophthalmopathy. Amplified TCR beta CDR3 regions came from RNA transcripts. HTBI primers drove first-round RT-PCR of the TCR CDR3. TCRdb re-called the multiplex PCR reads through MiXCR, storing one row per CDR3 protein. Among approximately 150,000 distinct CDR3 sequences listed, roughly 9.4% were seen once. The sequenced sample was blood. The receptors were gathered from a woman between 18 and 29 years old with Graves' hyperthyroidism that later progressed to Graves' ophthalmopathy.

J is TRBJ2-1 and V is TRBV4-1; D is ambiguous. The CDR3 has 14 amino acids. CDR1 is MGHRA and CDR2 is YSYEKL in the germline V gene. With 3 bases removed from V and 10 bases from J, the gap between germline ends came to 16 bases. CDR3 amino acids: CASSQSAGSSEQFF. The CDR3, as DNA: TGCGCCAGCAGCCAGTCTGCTGGTAGCTCGGAGCAGTTCTTC.

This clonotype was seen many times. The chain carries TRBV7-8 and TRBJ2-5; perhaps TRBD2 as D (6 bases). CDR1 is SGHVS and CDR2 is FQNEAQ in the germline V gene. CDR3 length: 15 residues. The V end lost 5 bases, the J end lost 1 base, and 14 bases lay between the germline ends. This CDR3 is CASSIYGTLQETQYF. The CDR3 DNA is TGTGCCAGCAGCATCTACGGGACTCTCCAAGAGACCCAGTACTTC. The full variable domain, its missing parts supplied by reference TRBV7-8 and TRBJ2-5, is GAGVSQSPRYKVAKRGQDVALRCDPISGHVSLFWYQQALGQGPEFLTYFQNEAQLDKSGLPSDRFFAERPEGSVSTLKIQRTQQEDSAVYLCASSIYGTLQETQYFGPGTRLLVL.

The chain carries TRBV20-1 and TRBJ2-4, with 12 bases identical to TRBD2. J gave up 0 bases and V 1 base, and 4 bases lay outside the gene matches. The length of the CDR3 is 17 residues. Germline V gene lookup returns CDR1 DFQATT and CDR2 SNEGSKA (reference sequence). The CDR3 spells CSARGLAGVEAKNIQYF. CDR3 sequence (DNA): TGCAGTGCTAGAGGACTAGCGGGAGTCGAAGCCAAAAACATTCAGTACTTC.

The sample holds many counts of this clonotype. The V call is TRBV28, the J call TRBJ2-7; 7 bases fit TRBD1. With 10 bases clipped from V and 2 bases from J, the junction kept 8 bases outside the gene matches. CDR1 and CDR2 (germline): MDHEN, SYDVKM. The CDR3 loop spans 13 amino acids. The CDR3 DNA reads TGTGCCACCCTAAGGCAGGGGGCCTACGAGCAGTACTTC. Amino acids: CATLRQGAYEQYF.

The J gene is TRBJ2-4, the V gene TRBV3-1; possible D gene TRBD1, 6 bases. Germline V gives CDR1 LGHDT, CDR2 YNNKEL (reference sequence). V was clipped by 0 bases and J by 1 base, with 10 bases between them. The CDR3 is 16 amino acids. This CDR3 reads CASSQDRGSAKNIQYF. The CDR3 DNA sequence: TGTGCCAGCAGCCAAGACAGGGGTTCGGCCAAAAACATTCAGTACTTC.

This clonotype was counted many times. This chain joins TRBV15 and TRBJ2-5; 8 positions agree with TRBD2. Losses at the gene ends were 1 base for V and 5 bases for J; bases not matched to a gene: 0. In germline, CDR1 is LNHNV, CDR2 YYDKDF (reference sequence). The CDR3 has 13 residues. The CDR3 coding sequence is TGTGCCACCAGCAGAGCGGGAGGGGAGACCCAGTACTTC. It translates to CATSRAGGETQYF. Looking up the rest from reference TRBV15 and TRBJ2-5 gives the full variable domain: DAMVIQNPRYQVTQFGKPVTLSCSQTLNHNVMYWYQQKSSQAPKLLFHYYDKDFNNEADTPDNFQSRRPNTSFCFLDIRSPGLGDTAMYLCATSRAGGETQYFGPGTRLLVL.

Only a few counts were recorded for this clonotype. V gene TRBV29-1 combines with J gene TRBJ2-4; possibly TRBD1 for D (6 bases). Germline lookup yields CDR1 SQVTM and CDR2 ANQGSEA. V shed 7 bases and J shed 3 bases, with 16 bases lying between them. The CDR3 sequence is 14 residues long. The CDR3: CSASPQGVKNIQYF. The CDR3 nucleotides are TGCAGCGCCTCCCCACAGGGAGTCAAAAACATTCAGTACTTC. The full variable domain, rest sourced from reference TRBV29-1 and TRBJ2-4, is SAVISQKPSRDICQRGTSLTIQCQVDSQVTMMFWYRQQPGQSLTLIATANQGSEATYESGFVIDKFPISRPNLTFSTLTVSNMSPEDSSIYLCSASPQGVKNIQYFGAGTRLSVL.

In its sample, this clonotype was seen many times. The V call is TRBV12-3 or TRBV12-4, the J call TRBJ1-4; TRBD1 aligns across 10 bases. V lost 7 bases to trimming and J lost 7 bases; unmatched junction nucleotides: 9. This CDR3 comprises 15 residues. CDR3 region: CASNGDRGSGEKLFF. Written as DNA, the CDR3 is TGTGCCAGCAATGGGGACAGGGGTAGTGGTGAAAAACTGTTTTTT.

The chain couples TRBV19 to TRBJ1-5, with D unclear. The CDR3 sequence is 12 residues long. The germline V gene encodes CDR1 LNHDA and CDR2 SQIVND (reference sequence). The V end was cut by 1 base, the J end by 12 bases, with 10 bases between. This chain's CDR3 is CASSIVGGDQHF. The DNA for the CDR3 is TGTGCCAGTAGTATAGTTGGCGGGGACCAGCATTTT.

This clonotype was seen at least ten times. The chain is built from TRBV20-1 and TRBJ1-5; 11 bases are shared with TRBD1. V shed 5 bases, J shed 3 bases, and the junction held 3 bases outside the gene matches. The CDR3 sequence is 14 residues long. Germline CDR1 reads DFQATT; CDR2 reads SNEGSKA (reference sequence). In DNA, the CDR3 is TGCAGTGCTCCGGGACAGGGGGACAATCAGCCCCAGCATTTT. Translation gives CSAPGQGDNQPQHF.

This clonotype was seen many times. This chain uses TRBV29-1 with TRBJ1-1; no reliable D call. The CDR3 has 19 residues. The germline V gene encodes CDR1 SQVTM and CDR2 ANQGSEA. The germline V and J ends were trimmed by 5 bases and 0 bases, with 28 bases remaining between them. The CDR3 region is CSVYYPGNLPKRMNTEAFF. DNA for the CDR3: TGCAGCGTTTATTACCCGGGAAACCTTCCGAAAAGAATGAACACTGAAGCTTTCTTT. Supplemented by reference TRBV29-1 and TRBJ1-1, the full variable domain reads SAVISQKPSRDICQRGTSLTIQCQVDSQVTMMFWYRQQPGQSLTLIATANQGSEATYESGFVIDKFPISRPNLTFSTLTVSNMSPEDSSIYLCSVYYPGNLPKRMNTEAFFGQGTRLTVV.

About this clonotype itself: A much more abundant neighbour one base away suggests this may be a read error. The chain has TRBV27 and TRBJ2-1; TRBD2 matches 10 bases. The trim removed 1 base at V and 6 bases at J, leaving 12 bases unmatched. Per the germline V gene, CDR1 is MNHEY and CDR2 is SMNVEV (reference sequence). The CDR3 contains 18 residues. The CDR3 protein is CASSLLSLAGEIGNEQFF. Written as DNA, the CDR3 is TGTGCCAGCAGTTTATTGAGCCTAGCGGGAGAAATAGGCAATGAGCAGTTCTTC.

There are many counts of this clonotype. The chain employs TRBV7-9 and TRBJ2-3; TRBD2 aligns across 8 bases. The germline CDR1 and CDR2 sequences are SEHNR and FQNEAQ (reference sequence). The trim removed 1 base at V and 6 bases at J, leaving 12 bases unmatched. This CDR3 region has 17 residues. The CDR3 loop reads CASSLVPLADPLDTQYF. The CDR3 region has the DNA TGTGCCAGCAGCTTAGTCCCACTAGCGGACCCCTTGGATACGCAGTATTTT.